The 31 T cell receptor beta chains below all came from one sample that was sequenced in a study of shared clonotypes between healthy human individuals. Sequenced by immunoSEQ multiplex PCR; TCRdb stores in-frame clones only, minus some. The table lists over 850,000 clones, 75% to 80% of them singletons. Sequenced sample: memory CD4+ T cells from PBMCs. The subset was: CD45RA-negative fraction. The receptor source for this set is a man younger than 30 in good health. Some clones in this sample may be carry-over from other donors' samples.

In the case of this clone: This specimen includes other DNA sequences encoding the same CDR3. This chain links TRBV2 with TRBJ2-2; 11 bases align to TRBD1. Looked up from germline, CDR1 is SNHLY and CDR2 is FYNNEI. This CDR3 region has 15 residues. Trimming took 6 bases from V and 5 from J; bases not matched to a gene: 5. CDR3 DNA sequence: TGTGCCAGCAGCCCGGGACAGGGGGGGACCGGGGAGCTGTTTTTT. Encoded protein: CASSPGQGGTGELFF.

The chain has TRBV5-8 and TRBJ1-1, with D perhaps TRBD1 (5 bases). This CDR3 region has 16 residues. In germline, CDR1 is SGHTS, CDR2 YDEGEE. V was pared by 3 bases and J by 2 bases, with 17 bases between. The DNA of the CDR3 is TGTGCCAGCAGCTCCGGGGGAGGGAGAATTAACACTGAAGCTTTCTTT. It yields the protein CASSSGGGRINTEAFF.

This clone was counted between two and nine times. The chain recombines TRBV18 with TRBJ2-7, with unresolved D. The CDR3 loop spans 15 amino acids. V lost 3 bases and J 6 bases, leaving 18 bases between the germline ends. Germline-derived CDR1 and CDR2 are KGHSH and LQKENI. The CDR3 loop is CASSPTSPPIGEQYF. The CDR3 DNA follows: TGTGCCAGCTCACCGACCTCCCCCCCAATAGGCGAGCAGTACTTC. The full variable domain, in which reference TRBV18 and TRBJ2-7 provide the parts outside the CDR3, is NAGVMQNPRHLVRRRGQEARLRCSPMKGHSHVYWYRQLPEEGLKFMVYLQKENIIDESGMPKERFSAEFPKEGPSILRIQQVVRGDSAAYFCASSPTSPPIGEQYFGPGTRLTVT.

This chain joins TRBV7-3 and TRBJ2-1; D not certain. Germline V gives CDR1 SGHTA, CDR2 FQGTGA. The CDR3 spans 12 residues. Between the trimmed V and J ends, which lost 4 bases and 7 bases, there was a span of 8 bases. The CDR3 DNA reads as TGTGCCAGCAGCTCACTTCGGAATGAGCAGTTCTTC. This sequence encodes CASSSLRNEQFF.

This chain connects TRBV7-2 to TRBJ1-3; no clear D. Germline assignment: CDR1 SGHTA and CDR2 FQGNSA. Trimming took 1 base from V and 13 from J, leaving 8 bases between them. There are 11 residues in the CDR3. DNA for the CDR3: TGTGCCAGCAGCTTAGTGGGGTTTATATATTTT. Protein product: CASSLVGFIYF.

The rearrangement joins TRBV5-8 to TRBJ2-1; possible D gene TRBD1, 5 bases. The germline gives CDR1 SGHTS, CDR2 YDEGEE. The CDR3 runs 12 residues. V lost 6 bases, J lost 8 bases, and 12 bases lay in between. The DNA of the CDR3 is TGTGCCAGCACTCTTCAAGGGGATGAGCAGTTCTTC. Translation: CASTLQGDEQFF.

This clone was found once. This chain connects TRBV2 to TRBJ1-4; 7 bases align to TRBD1. The V segment lost 2 bases and the J segment 3 bases; nucleotides outside the gene matches: 3. The CDR3 has 15 residues. CDR1 SNHLY and CDR2 FYNNEI come from the germline V gene. This CDR3 reads CASSERTGPNEKLFF. In nucleotides, the CDR3 is TGTGCCAGCAGTGAACGGACAGGACCTAATGAAAAACTGTTTTTT.

The rearrangement links TRBV18 to TRBJ1-2; 9 bases match TRBD1. The CDR3 covers 14 residues. The J segment lost 5 bases and the V segment lost 4 bases, leaving 5 bases of the junction unmatched. Germline lookup yields CDR1 KGHSH and CDR2 LQKENI. The CDR3 loop reads CASSRDRVVYGYTF. CDR3 nucleotides: TGTGCCAGCTCACGGGACAGGGTCGTGTATGGCTACACCTTC.

V is TRBV28 and J is TRBJ2-3, with 8 bases fitting TRBD1. The germline gives CDR1 MDHEN, CDR2 SYDVKM. Trimming removed 7 bases from V and 0 bases from J; junction bases left unmatched: 3. There are 14 residues in the CDR3. The CDR3 DNA reads as TGTGCCAGCACCACAGGGGGTAGCACAGATACGCAGTATTTT. Translated, it gives CASTTGGSTDTQYF.

This clone was seen a handful of times. This chain uses TRBV19 with TRBJ1-5, with 8 bases fitting TRBD1. Unmatched junction bases numbered 6, after V lost 7 bases and J lost 7 bases. This CDR3 has 13 residues. CDR1 is LNHDA and CDR2 is SQIVND in the germline V gene (reference sequence). CDR3 region: CASTYTGGQPQHF. In nucleotides, the CDR3 is TGTGCCAGTACTTACACAGGGGGACAGCCCCAGCATTTT.

As regards this clone: The sample holds other DNA sequences that translate to the same CDR3. This chain links TRBV28 with TRBJ2-7; D is perhaps TRBD2 (6 bases). The germline V gene has CDR1 MDHEN and CDR2 SYDVKM. V dropped 7 bases and J dropped 4 bases, with 11 bases sitting between them. The CDR3 has 12 residues. CDR3 amino acids: CASTLGSYEQYF. The CDR3 nucleotides read TGTGCCAGCACCCTCGGGAGTTACGAGCAGTACTTC.

This clone was counted a few times. The chain couples TRBV27 to TRBJ1-5, with D tentatively TRBD1 (6 bases). Germline lookup yields CDR1 MNHEY and CDR2 SMNVEV (reference sequence). The V gene lost 5 bases and the J gene lost 4 bases, with 12 bases spanning the gap. The CDR3 spans 14 residues. For the CDR3, the DNA is TGTGCCAGCAGTCCACAGGGCACAAATCAGCCCCAGCATTTT. It translates to CASSPQGTNQPQHF.

The chain joins TRBV10-3 to TRBJ1-1; D ambiguous. CDR1 is ENHRY, CDR2 SYGVKD, per germline. The CDR3 loop spans 13 amino acids. The V and J ends lost 1 base and 10 bases respectively, with 13 bases between them. CDR3 DNA: TGTGCCATCAGTGAGTGGACCGGAGTGATAGCTTTCTTT. Its translation: CAISEWTGVIAFF.

This clone occurred many times. The CDR3 sequence: CATRPGLALNQYF. As DNA, the CDR3 is TGTGCCACTCGACCGGGACTAGCTCTGAACCAGTACTTC. The chain carries TRBV6-5 and TRBJ2-5; 9 positions agree with TRBD2. The CDR3 is made up of 13 amino acids. The V and J ends lost 10 bases and 10 bases, in that order; junction bases with no gene match: 13. Per the germline V gene, CDR1 is MNHEY and CDR2 is SVGAGI.

This chain connects TRBV7-8 to TRBJ2-3; TRBD2 matches 12 bases. The CDR3 has 14 residues. CDR1 is SGHVS and CDR2 is FQNEAQ in the germline V gene. V trimming: 6 bases; J trimming: 6 bases; junction bases outside the gene matches: 4. CDR3 nucleotides: TGTGCCAGCAGACTAGCGGGAGGATCGGATACGCAGTATTTT. It codes for CASRLAGGSDTQYF.

This chain joins TRBV19 and TRBJ2-6, with D uncertain. Germline V gene lookup returns CDR1 LNHDA and CDR2 SQIVND (reference sequence). V lost 3 bases to trimming and J lost 3 bases, with 12 bases between them. This CDR3 has 16 residues. CDR3 region: CASSIPRRVGANVLTF. In nucleotides, the CDR3 is TGTGCCAGTAGTATTCCGCGGCGTGTTGGGGCCAACGTCCTGACTTTC.

In this sample, this clone turned up many times. V usage is TRBV7-8 and J usage is TRBJ2-7; D gene unclear. The CDR3 spans 14 residues. In germline, CDR1 is SGHVS, CDR2 FQNEAQ. Trimming removed 2 bases at V and 2 bases at J, with 10 bases between. This CDR3 is CASSLRAGPYEQYF. DNA for the CDR3: TGTGCCAGCAGCTTACGGGCCGGGCCCTACGAGCAGTACTTC.

About this clone: One end of the junction varies from germline; a read error may be responsible. This CDR3 reads CASSSDGTDTQYF. The CDR3 DNA is TGCGCCAGCAGTTCTGATGGAACAGATACGCAATATTTT. The V gene is TRBV5-1, the J gene TRBJ2-3; the D is unclear. The CDR3 runs 13 residues. Per the germline V gene, CDR1 is SGHRS and CDR2 is YFSETQ.

V usage is TRBV29-1 and J usage is TRBJ1-2; D is unresolved. The V end lost 4 bases, the J end lost 7 bases, and 1 base lay between the germline ends. Germline loops: CDR1 SQVTM, CDR2 ANQGSEA. There are 8 residues in the CDR3. CDR3 nucleotides: TGCAGCGTTGTTGGCTACACCTTC. It specifies CSVVGYTF. The complete variable domain, with remaining parts taken from reference TRBV29-1 and TRBJ1-2, reads SAVISQKPSRDICQRGTSLTIQCQVDSQVTMMFWYRQQPGQSLTLIATANQGSEATYESGFVIDKFPISRPNLTFSTLTVSNMSPEDSSIYLCSVVGYTFGSGTRLTVV.

The chain joins TRBV29-1 to TRBJ2-7, with TRBD1 matching over 7 bases. The CDR3 totals 11 residues. The germline CDR1 and CDR2 sequences are SQVTM and ANQGSEA. The ends lost 4 bases at V and 4 bases at J; junction bases unmatched: 1. The CDR3 sequence: CSVGDRYEQYF. The CDR3 DNA sequence: TGCAGCGTTGGGGACAGATACGAGCAGTACTTC.

The chain is built from TRBV25-1 and TRBJ2-2, with 8 bases matching TRBD1. CDR3 length: 16 residues. Germline assignment: CDR1 MGHDK and CDR2 SYGVNS. The J segment lost 2 bases and the V segment lost 1 base, leaving 3 bases of the junction unmatched. The CDR3 DNA reads TGTGCCAGCAGTGAATCGGGGACAGGCAACACCGGGGAGCTGTTTTTT. Translated: CASSESGTGNTGELFF.

A word on this clone: The sample carries other DNA sequences with the same CDR3. The V gene is TRBV7-2, the J gene TRBJ1-5; 7 nucleotides agree with TRBD1. Germline V lookup: CDR1 SGHTA, CDR2 FQGNSA. V lost 5 bases and J lost 7; bases outside the gene matches: 5. This CDR3 region has 13 residues. CDR3 DNA sequence: TGTGCCAGCAGCACCCGACAGGGCCAGCCCCAGCATTTT. Translating it yields CASSTRQGQPQHF.

Here the CDR3 reads CASSLLAKDTQYF. CDR3 coding DNA: TGTGCCAGCAGCTTACTAGCGAAGGATACGCAGTATTTT. The chain links TRBV11-2 to TRBJ2-3, with D perhaps TRBD2 (6 bases). The CDR3 totals 13 residues. Germline CDR1 and CDR2: SGHAT and FQNNGV. V was cut by 2 bases and J by 6 bases, with 9 bases left in between.

V usage is TRBV7-2 and J usage is TRBJ1-2; 10 positions agree with TRBD1. The germline V gene encodes CDR1 SGHTA and CDR2 FQGNSA. This CDR3 region has 15 residues. V gave up 5 bases and J gave up 4 bases; unmatched junction bases: 7. CDR3 coding DNA: TGTGCCAGCAGCCTACAGGGACAGGGGTCCTATGGCTACACCTTC. Its translation: CASSLQGQGSYGYTF. Drawing the rest from reference TRBV7-2 and TRBJ1-2, the complete variable domain is GAGVSQSPSNKVTEKGKDVELRCDPISGHTALYWYRQSLGQGLEFLIYFQGNSAPDKSGLPSDRFSAERTGGSVSTLTIQRTQQEDSAVYLCASSLQGQGSYGYTFGSGTRLTVV.

The gene calls are TRBV27 and TRBJ1-2; D ambiguous. This CDR3 comprises 14 residues. Germline values: CDR1 MNHEY, CDR2 SMNVEV (reference sequence). Trimming removed 0 bases at V and 4 bases at J, with 9 bases between. The CDR3 spells CASSLSYGVYGYTF. The CDR3 DNA sequence: TGTGCCAGCAGTTTATCGTACGGGGTCTATGGCTACACCTTC.

The chain combines TRBV28 with TRBJ2-3; 7 nucleotides agree with TRBD2. CDR3 length: 15 residues. Germline V gives CDR1 MDHEN, CDR2 SYDVKM. Germline trimming cut 10 bases from V and 0 bases from J; bases unmatched to any gene: 10. The CDR3 here is CATHPSGPSTDTQYF. The CDR3 nucleotides read TGTGCCACTCATCCTAGCGGCCCTAGCACAGATACGCAGTATTTT. Supplemented by reference TRBV28 and TRBJ2-3, the full variable domain reads DVKVTQSSRYLVKRTGEKVFLECVQDMDHENMFWYRQDPGLGLRLIYFSYDVKMKEKGDIPEGYSVSREKKERFSLILESASTNQTSMYLCATHPSGPSTDTQYFGPGTRLTVL.

The chain couples TRBV6-1 to TRBJ2-2, with TRBD2 identical over 10 bases. The V gene end was trimmed by 2 bases and the J gene end by 5 bases; junction bases not matched to a gene: 5. CDR1 and CDR2 (germline): MNHNS, SASEGT. The CDR3 has 16 residues. The CDR3 sequence: CASSELAGDVTGELFF. In nucleotides, the CDR3 is TGTGCCAGCAGTGAACTAGCGGGAGACGTAACCGGGGAGCTGTTTTTT.

This clone turned up a few times. The chain employs TRBV6-5 and TRBJ1-1; a possible D gene is TRBD1 (5 bases). V dropped 7 bases and J dropped 5 bases, with 20 bases sitting between them. The CDR3 covers 15 residues. CDR1 and CDR2 (germline): MNHEY, SVGAGI. The CDR3 loop is CASTPAGGVETEAFF. The CDR3 nucleotides are TGTGCCAGCACCCCGGCGGGGGGGGTGGAAACTGAAGCTTTCTTT.

In its sample, this clone was seen many times. The chain employs TRBV4-1 and TRBJ1-4; D is uncertain. V lost 3 bases and J 0 bases, leaving 11 bases between the germline ends. This CDR3 is 16 amino acids long. Germline lookup yields CDR1 MGHRA and CDR2 YSYEKL. CDR3 region: CASSHGSQATNEKLFF. Written as DNA, the CDR3 is TGCGCCAGCAGCCATGGGTCTCAGGCAACTAATGAAAAACTGTTTTTT.

This clone was detected only a few times. The chain has TRBV28 and TRBJ1-5, with D tentatively TRBD1 (5 bases). Germline V gives CDR1 MDHEN, CDR2 SYDVKM. The CDR3 is 15 amino acids. V gave up 11 bases and J gave up 2 bases, with 19 bases separating them. The CDR3 region has the DNA TGTGCCGGGGCCGGGAGACTGAGGGGCAATCAGCCCCAGCATTTT. This gives the protein CAGAGRLRGNQPQHF.

V and J are TRBV11-2 and TRBJ2-7; 8 bases map to TRBD2. Germline CDR1 is SGHAT and CDR2 is FQNNGV. The CDR3 spans 16 residues. V shed 2 bases and J 7 bases; nucleotides not matched to a gene: 13. The CDR3 loop is CASSLLPPAGGGEQYF. Written as DNA, the CDR3 is TGTGCCAGCAGCTTACTCCCCCCGGCGGGGGGCGGTGAGCAGTACTTC.